Each of the 15 T cell receptor beta chains below was sequenced from the same sample in a study of cytomegalovirus exposure and HLA in healthy donors. Only in-frame clones appear in the TCRdb table, and some are missing; sequencing was by immunoSEQ multiplex PCR. The table includes 150,000 to 200,000 clones, about 85% detected once. The sequencing input was PBMCs. The source is a man aged 18 to 35 in good health and CMV-seropositive.

This clone was recorded a few times. This rearrangement joins TRBV27 to TRBJ2-6; 7 bases align to TRBD2. This CDR3 region has 17 residues. The V gene's germline CDR1 is MNHEY and CDR2 SMNVEV (reference sequence). With V trimmed by 4 bases and J by 0 bases, 6 bases remained unmatched. The DNA for the CDR3 is TGTGCCAGCAGTTCCTCGACTAGCTCCTCTGGGGCCAACGTCCTGACTTTC. Translating it yields CASSSSTSSSGANVLTF. The full variable domain, in which reference TRBV27 and TRBJ2-6 provide the parts outside the CDR3, is EAQVTQNPRYLITVTGKKLTVTCSQNMNHEYMSWYRQDPGLGLRQIYYSMNVEVTDKGDVPEGYKVSRKEKRNFPLILESPSPNQTSLYFCASSSSTSSSGANVLTFGAGSRLTVL.

V gene TRBV6-4 combines with J gene TRBJ2-2, with D possibly TRBD1 on 6 matching bases. V was shortened by 4 bases and J by 3 bases, with 9 bases between the two germline ends. CDR3 length equals 14 residues. The V gene's germline CDR1 is MRHNA and CDR2 SNTAGT. In nucleotides, the CDR3 is TGTGCCAGCAGTGTACAGGGAGACACCGGGGAGCTGTTTTTT. Translation: CASSVQGDTGELFF.

This rearrangement joins TRBV4-1 to TRBJ1-2; 7 nucleotides match TRBD1. The CDR3 spans 14 residues. Germline values: CDR1 MGHRA, CDR2 YSYEKL. J was trimmed by 4 bases and V by 3 bases; bases with no gene match: 5. Written as DNA, the CDR3 is TGCGCCAGCAGCCAGGTTGGGACAGCCTATGGCTACACCTTC. Translating gives CASSQVGTAYGYTF.

This clone was counted a few times. V gene TRBV30 combines with J gene TRBJ2-5; D remains unclear. Germline CDR1 and CDR2: GTSNPN and SVGIG (reference sequence). Trimming cost V 1 base and J 5 bases, with 8 bases left between them. CDR3 size: 12 residues. The CDR3 nucleotides are TGTGCCTGGAGTGAAGCATGGGAGACCCAGTACTTC. It is translated as CAWSEAWETQYF.

There are a few counts of this clone. This CDR3 is CASSTSNSPLHF. DNA for the CDR3: TGCGCCAGCAGCACAAGTAATTCACCCCTCCACTTT. The chain carries TRBV5-1 and TRBJ1-6; no firm D call. Germline V CDR1 and CDR2: SGHRS, YFSETQ. The CDR3 is 12 amino acids. Trimming took 4 bases from V and 6 from J, leaving 5 bases between them.

The chain couples TRBV30 to TRBJ2-5; 11 bases match TRBD2. J gave up 5 bases and V 4 bases, and 3 bases lay outside the gene matches. The germline V gene has CDR1 GTSNPN and CDR2 SVGIG (reference sequence). The CDR3 sequence is 13 residues long. The CDR3 is CAWTTSGKETQYF. CDR3 nucleotides: TGTGCCTGGACGACTAGCGGGAAGGAGACCCAGTACTTC.

This sequence joins TRBV7-3 and TRBJ2-2; TRBD1 matches 10 bases. Per germline, CDR1 SGHTA and CDR2 FQGTGA. V dropped 5 bases and J dropped 7; count of bases not matched to a gene: 10. CDR3 length: 16 amino acids. As DNA, the CDR3 is TGTGCCAGCAGCACCCGACAGGGGGCGAGGGACGGGGAGCTGTTTTTT. Its translation is CASSTRQGARDGELFF.

CDR3 region: CASTQLRGVNQPQHF. CDR3 nucleotides: TGTGCCAGCACTCAATTAAGGGGCGTCAATCAGCCCCAGCATTTT. The chain employs TRBV6-6 and TRBJ1-5; weak D call: TRBD1 (5 bases). V was clipped by 7 bases and J by 3 bases, with 16 bases between them. This CDR3 spans 15 amino acids. Germline CDR1 is MNHNY and CDR2 is SVGAGI (reference sequence).

The chain is built from TRBV6-5 and TRBJ2-7, with 10 bases aligning to TRBD2. The germline V gene has CDR1 MNHEY and CDR2 SVGAGI. The CDR3 runs 16 residues. V gave up 0 bases and J gave up 6 bases; unmatched junction bases: 8. The CDR3 DNA sequence: TGTGCCAGCAGTTACTCAGCTAGCGGGGGAACGGGCGAGCAGTACTTC. Amino acid sequence: CASSYSASGGTGEQYF.

The chain carries TRBV27 and TRBJ2-3; the match to TRBD2 covers 8 bases. The CDR3 has 14 amino acids. Germline V gene sequence: CDR1 MNHEY, CDR2 SMNVEV (reference sequence). V lost 5 bases, J lost 3 bases, and 4 bases stayed unmatched. The CDR3 protein is CASSRGGPTDTQYF. CDR3 DNA: TGTGCCAGCAGTCGGGGGGGCCCGACAGATACGCAGTATTTT.

The chain employs TRBV27 and TRBJ1-1; no clear D gene. Trimming cost V 5 bases and J 0 bases, with 13 bases left between them. Germline V lookup: CDR1 MNHEY, CDR2 SMNVEV (reference sequence). The CDR3 covers 15 residues. The chain's CDR3 is CASSPGREMNTEAFF. CDR3 nucleotides: TGTGCCAGCAGTCCCGGACGGGAAATGAACACTGAAGCTTTCTTT.

The rearrangement links TRBV5-5 to TRBJ2-7, with D possibly matching TRBD2 (7 bases). Deletions cut 5 bases from V and 4 bases from J, with 13 bases between. Germline values: CDR1 SGHKS, CDR2 YYEKEE (reference sequence). CDR3 length: 13 residues. Written as DNA, the CDR3 is TGTGCCAGCAGGAGTGGGGGGGCGTACGAGCAGTACTTC. Its translation is CASRSGGAYEQYF. The full variable domain, in which reference TRBV5-5 and TRBJ2-7 provide the parts outside the CDR3, is DAGVTQSPTHLIKTRGQQVTLRCSPISGHKSVSWYQQVLGQGPQFIFQYYEKEERGRGNFPDRFSARQFPNYSSELNVNALLLGDSALYLCASRSGGAYEQYFGPGTRLTVT.

The chain uses TRBV5-1 and TRBJ1-1; D is perhaps TRBD1 (5 bases). The CDR3 totals 15 residues. The germline gives CDR1 SGHRS, CDR2 YFSETQ. V shed 3 bases and J shed 0 bases, with 12 bases lying between them. CDR3 coding DNA: TGCGCCAGCAGCTCGGCAGGGTACATGAACACTGAAGCTTTCTTT. It specifies CASSSAGYMNTEAFF.

The chain uses TRBV15 and TRBJ2-7; 8 nucleotides align to TRBD2. CDR3 size: 18 residues. CDR1 and CDR2 from the germline V gene are LNHNV and YYDKDF (reference sequence). V dropped 1 base and J dropped 2; count of bases not matched to a gene: 13. CDR3 amino acids: CATSRAPPGRGVTYEQYF. CDR3 sequence (DNA): TGTGCCACCAGCAGAGCCCCCCCGGGGCGGGGGGTGACCTACGAGCAGTACTTC. The variable domain in full, with the rest retrieved from reference TRBV15 and TRBJ2-7, is DAMVIQNPRYQVTQFGKPVTLSCSQTLNHNVMYWYQQKSSQAPKLLFHYYDKDFNNEADTPDNFQSRRPNTSFCFLDIRSPGLGDTAMYLCATSRAPPGRGVTYEQYFGPGTRLTVT.

This chain uses TRBV5-6 with TRBJ2-7, with a possible D match to TRBD1 (6 bases). Germline lookup yields CDR1 SGHDT and CDR2 YYEEEE. The CDR3 runs 13 residues. The V end was cut by 4 bases, the J end by 3 bases, with 11 bases between. The CDR3 spells CASSQGISYEQYF. CDR3 DNA: TGTGCCAGCAGCCAGGGGATAAGCTACGAGCAGTACTTC.